The source of this TCR beta chain is a study of blood T cell repertoires in COVID-19. In the study overall: Samples representing acute and convalescent COVID-19 were sourced from the United States, Italy and Spain.

The CDR3 has 17 amino acids. V was cut by 2 bases and J by 2 bases, with 18 bases left in between. The V gene's germline CDR1 is MNHNS and CDR2 SASEGT. Libraries were prepared by immunoSEQ multiplex PCR; TCRdb keeps only in-frame clonotypes and omits some of them. The sample shows some 150,000 clones, over 65% of them seen only once. The V gene is TRBV6-1, the J gene TRBJ1-2, with D possibly being TRBD1 (6 bases). This TCR was sampled from a human donor in a cohort sampled during active COVID-19. Material for sequencing was peripheral blood. The CDR3: CASSEKTITGSNYGYTF. The CDR3 region has the DNA TGTGCCAGCAGTGAAAAGACAATTACAGGGAGCAACTATGGCTACACCTTC.